Reported below is one T cell receptor beta chain. How the authors handled the data: How many nucleated cells were present was estimated from reference gene primer amplification. Measured with immunoSEQ multiplex PCR; TCRdb has only the in-frame clones, and not every one. For V, J and clone size, that table is used; D and trimming come from the DNA. This repertoire shows 110,000 to 150,000 clones, around 88% found once; its top ten account for just under 3%. The sample originates from a study of blood T cell repertoires in COVID-19. Between the trimmed V and J ends, which lost 0 bases and 10 bases, there was a span of 13 bases. Germline CDR1 and CDR2: MNHNY and SVGAGI (reference sequence). The CDR3 spans 15 residues.

The sequence was collected from a man aged 55 to 70 with active or convalescent COVID-19. The sample comprised peripheral blood. The chain carries TRBV6-6 and TRBJ1-6, with D unresolved. CDR3 sequence reads: CASSYSYGEGSPLHF. DNA for the CDR3: TGTGCCAGCAGTTACTCGTACGGGGAGGGCTCACCCCTCCACTTT.